A single sample gave rise to the 7 T cell receptor beta chains below, sequenced in a study of CD8+ T cells in alopecia areata. Once RNA had been extracted, it was reverse transcribed into cDNA to act as the sequencing template. Repertoires were generated with immunoSEQ multiplex PCR, while TCRdb's copy carries only in-frame clones and drops some. The repertoire holds about 270,000 clones, with 50% to 75% as singletons. Treatment specified: oral pan-JAK inhibitor, 5-10 mg twice daily. Sequencing used CD4+ T cells sorted from blood, obtained at approximately week 52, from a patient treated with tofacitinib. These receptors all come from a human donor with alopecia areata.

The genes are TRBV2 and TRBJ2-2; D is perhaps TRBD1 (6 bases). V dropped 3 bases and J dropped 7 bases, with 12 bases sitting between them. The germline gives CDR1 SNHLY, CDR2 FYNNEI. This CDR3 is 14 amino acids long. Here the CDR3 DNA reads TGTGCCAGCAGTGACCCAGGGGCTGGCGGGGAGCTGTTTTTT. Amino acids: CASSDPGAGGELFF.

This sequence joins TRBV12-5 and TRBJ1-6; D remains unclear. The CDR3 covers 13 residues. With 10 bases removed from V and 8 bases from J, the gap between germline ends came to 15 bases. CDR1 LGHNT and CDR2 FRNRAP come from the germline V gene. The CDR3 here is CATAGSLDSPLHF. The CDR3 nucleotides are TGTGCTACCGCCGGGAGTCTCGATTCACCCCTCCACTTT.

The chain joins TRBV30 to TRBJ1-1; no clear D. Germline lookup yields CDR1 GTSNPN and CDR2 SVGIG (reference sequence). V was pared by 2 bases and J by 4 bases, with 14 bases between. This CDR3 has 14 residues. The CDR3 nucleotides are TGTGCCTGGAGTAGGCAGGTCGGTGTCACTGAAGCTTTCTTT. Its protein product is CAWSRQVGVTEAFF.

The V call is TRBV15, the J call TRBJ2-1; D gene ambiguous. In germline, CDR1 is LNHNV, CDR2 YYDKDF (reference sequence). V lost 0 bases and J lost 6, with 6 bases in between. The CDR3 spans 13 residues. The CDR3 sequence is CATSRDSPNEQFF. CDR3 nucleotides: TGTGCCACCAGCAGAGACTCTCCCAATGAGCAGTTCTTC.

The chain recombines TRBV5-4 with TRBJ1-3; D gene uncertain. With 4 bases removed from V and 2 bases from J, the gap between germline ends came to 10 bases. The CDR3 totals 14 residues. The germline gives CDR1 SGHNT, CDR2 YYREEE (reference sequence). CDR3 nucleotides: TGTGCCAGCAGCCCCGGCCGGGCTGGAAACACCATATATTTT. This sequence encodes CASSPGRAGNTIYF.

The CDR3: CASSLALNPGEQYF. In DNA form, the CDR3 reads TGCGCCAGCAGCTTGGCCCTGAACCCGGGCGAGCAGTACTTC. The chain is built from TRBV5-1 and TRBJ2-7; D is uncertain. Trimming removed 0 bases from V and 6 bases from J, with 13 bases in between. Germline V CDR1 and CDR2: SGHRS, YFSETQ. This CDR3 region has 14 residues.

The chain combines TRBV29-1 with TRBJ2-2; 9 positions match TRBD1. The CDR3 runs 15 residues. The trim removed 7 bases at V and 4 bases at J, leaving 10 bases unmatched. Germline assignment: CDR1 SQVTM and CDR2 ANQGSEA. In DNA form, the CDR3 reads TGCAGCGCCGACTCCGGGACAGGGATCACCGGGGAGCTGTTTTTT. Translating gives CSADSGTGITGELFF.